The rows below give T cell receptor beta chains drawn from one sample of a study of cytomegalovirus exposure and HLA in healthy donors. Method: immunoSEQ multiplex PCR; TCRdb's copy keeps in-frame clones and lacks some. The table lists about 77,000 clones, around 81% of them singletons. Sequenced: PBMCs. Receptor source: a middle-aged man in good health and CMV-seronegative. CDR3s include the opening cysteine and the closing phenylalanine or tryptophan. D genes are given only for firm matches. Where a row states a size, it is once, few, many or the class of an expanded clone; other rows omit it.

size	J	V	D	DNA	CDR3
-	TRBJ2-3	TRBV7-9	-	TGTGCCAGCAGCTTAGCAGAGGGCCCGACAGATACGCAGTATTTT	CASSLAEGPTDTQYF
-	TRBJ2-1	TRBV7-3	-	TGTGCCAGCAGCTTCAGGGGAAGCACCTACAATGAGCAGTTCTTC	CASSFRGSTYNEQFF
-	TRBJ1-1	TRBV28	-	TGTGCCAGCAGTTTATGGTCGGCAGGGATTGACACTGAAGCTTTCTTT	CASSLWSAGIDTEAFF
few	TRBJ2-5	TRBV2	-	TGTGCCAGCAGCTCAGGGAGGGAGACCCAGTACTTC	CASSSGRETQYF
once	TRBJ2-1	TRBV19	-	TGTGCCAGTAGCCCTATAAGCTCCTACAATGAGCAGTTCTTC	CASSPISSYNEQFF
-	TRBJ2-7	TRBV7-2	-	TGTGCCAGCAGCTTAAGGTGGAGCTTCTCCTACGAGCAGTACTTC	CASSLRWSFSYEQYF
-	TRBJ2-3	TRBV5-1	TRBD2	TGCGCCAGCAGCTTGGAAGGTACGGGCGGGAGAACAGATACGCAGTATTTT	CASSLEGTGGRTDTQYF
-	TRBJ2-1	TRBV2	TRBD1	TGTGCCAGCGGTCCGACAGGGGGTGAGCAGTTCTTC	CASGPTGGEQFF
once	TRBJ1-1	TRBV30	TRBD1	TGTGCCTGGAGGCCCCGGGACAGGGGGGACATGAACACTGAAGCTTTCTTT	CAWRPRDRGDMNTEAFF
-	TRBJ2-3	TRBV5-4	TRBD2	TGTGCCAGCAGCTTGTGGACTAGCGGAAGCACAGATACGCAGTATTTT	CASSLWTSGSTDTQYF
-	TRBJ1-1	TRBV9	TRBD1	TGTGCCAGCAGCCCGGGACAGGGGGCCGGTGAAGCTTTCTTT	CASSPGQGAGEAFF
-	TRBJ2-1	TRBV5-4	-	TGTGCCAGCAGCTACGAACCGACAGGAGCCCTCTACAATGAGCAGTTCTTC	CASSYEPTGALYNEQFF
-	TRBJ1-1	TRBV18	-	TGTGCCAGCTCACCACCGCCCCAGGGGTACACTGAAGCTTTCTTT	CASSPPPQGYTEAFF
-	TRBJ2-5	TRBV30	TRBD1	TGTGCCTGGGGGGGGACAGGTAAAGAGACCCAGTACTTC	CAWGGTGKETQYF
-	TRBJ2-7	TRBV11-3	-	TGTGCCAGCAGCTTAGACTCGGGCTACGAGCAGTACTTC	CASSLDSGYEQYF
-	TRBJ2-3	TRBV6-4	TRBD2	TGTGCCAGCAGCCCAATGCGGGGTGGGCCTAGCGGGAGGACAGATACGCAGTATTTT	CASSPMRGGPSGRTDTQYF
-	TRBJ2-7	TRBV27	TRBD2	TGTGCCAGCAGTCCGTCCGGGACTAGCCCCTACGAGCAGTACTTC	CASSPSGTSPYEQYF
-	TRBJ2-3	TRBV7-9	-	TGTGCCAGCAGCGCAAGAACATATACGCAGTATTTT	CASSARTYTQYF
-	TRBJ1-5	TRBV27	TRBD1	TGTGCCAGCAGCCGGACAGGGTACAATCAGCCCCAGCATTTT	CASSRTGYNQPQHF
-	TRBJ1-2	TRBV28	-	TGTGCCAGCAGGACGAAAGGGAGGGAGGATGGCTACACCTTC	CASRTKGREDGYTF
-	TRBJ2-2	TRBV5-4	-	TGTGCCAGCAGCCCCCCACAAGACGGGGAGCTGTTTTTT	CASSPPQDGELFF
-	TRBJ1-4	TRBV5-1	TRBD1	TGCGCCAGCAGCTACTCCGACAGGGCGCACGCAACTAATGAAAAACTGTTTTTT	CASSYSDRAHATNEKLFF
once	TRBJ2-5	TRBV7-9	-	TGTGCCAGCAGCTTAGTTGCAGTGGGCGCCACACAACGGACCCAGTACTTC	CASSLVAVGATQRTQYF
-	TRBJ2-5	TRBV5-4	-	TGTGCCAGCAGCTTGGATCTAGCTGGAGAGACCCAGTACTTC	CASSLDLAGETQYF
-	TRBJ2-3	TRBV7-9	TRBD2	TGTTCCAGCAGCTTGGGGCTAGCGGGAGCCCGGAACACAGATACGCAGTATTTT	CSSSLGLAGARNTDTQYF
-	TRBJ2-4	TRBV18	-	TGTGCCAGCTCACCAGCTAGCGAGGGGCACATTCAGTACTTC	CASSPASEGHIQYF
-	TRBJ2-1	TRBV6-6	-	TGTGCCAGCAGTTCCGCGGGGCTAGGAGATGAGCAGTTCTTC	CASSSAGLGDEQFF
-	TRBJ2-5	TRBV6-1	TRBD1	TGTGCCAGCAGTAAGACAGGGTACCAAGAGACCCAGTACTTC	CASSKTGYQETQYF
once	TRBJ2-3	TRBV6-1	-	TGTGCCAGCGGCTTGCGGGGAAGCACAGATACGCAGTATTTT	CASGLRGSTDTQYF
-	TRBJ2-7	TRBV7-2	-	TGTGCCAGCAGCTTACCCCGGCGGTACGAGCAGTACTTC	CASSLPRRYEQYF
-	TRBJ1-5	TRBV19	-	TGTGCCAGTAGTAACCGGGACAATCAGCCCCAGCATTTT	CASSNRDNQPQHF
few	TRBJ2-5	TRBV14	TRBD1	TGTGCCAGCAGCAGGGACAGGGGGCGAGAGACCCAGTACTTC	CASSRDRGRETQYF
-	TRBJ1-2	TRBV19	-	TGTGCCAGCTATAGACAGGACTATGGCTACACCTTC	CASYRQDYGYTF
-	TRBJ2-5	TRBV10-1	TRBD2	TGCGCCAGCAGTGAGTCGACGGGGGGGGCCGAGGCCCAGTACTTC	CASSESTGGAEAQYF
-	TRBJ2-1	TRBV7-3	TRBD1	TGTGCCAGCAGCCGATCGACCAGGACAGGTTACAATGAGCAGTTCTTC	CASSRSTRTGYNEQFF
few	TRBJ1-3	TRBV14	-	TGTGCCAGCAGCCGCTTGGGCCCCTCTTCTGGAAACACCATATATTTT	CASSRLGPSSGNTIYF
-	TRBJ2-7	TRBV4-2	-	TGTGCCAGCAGCCCGAGCGTGACTATCCCCTCCTACGAGCAGTACTTC	CASSPSVTIPSYEQYF
-	TRBJ1-3	TRBV29-1	-	TGCAGCGTTGCCCCGGGACACAGTTCTGGAAACACCATATATTTT	CSVAPGHSSGNTIYF
-	TRBJ2-7	TRBV19	TRBD2	TGTGCCAGTCGACTAGCGGGGATCCGGGACGAGCAGTACTTC	CASRLAGIRDEQYF
-	TRBJ2-7	TRBV28	-	TGTGCCAGCAGTTTAGCGGCAACTAGCTCCTACGAGCAGTACTTC	CASSLAATSSYEQYF
once	TRBJ2-2	TRBV7-3	-	TGTGCCAGCAGCTTAAATCGGGGAAGTGGGGAGCTGTTTTTT	CASSLNRGSGELFF
-	TRBJ2-1	TRBV6-5	TRBD2	TGTGCCAGCAGTTTAATAGCGGGAGGGTACCATGAGCAGTTCTTC	CASSLIAGGYHEQFF
-	TRBJ2-7	TRBV5-1	-	TGCGCCAGCAGCCAGACAGGCTCCTACGAGCAGTACTTC	CASSQTGSYEQYF
-	TRBJ2-7	TRBV4-2	-	TGTGCCAGCAGCCAAGAAGTAGCTTCCTACGAGCAGTACTTC	CASSQEVASYEQYF
-	TRBJ1-3	TRBV30	-	TGTGCCTGGAGCAATGGAAACACCATATATTTT	CAWSNGNTIYF
once	TRBJ1-1	TRBV4-1	-	TGCGCCAGCAGCTTCCGATTAGGACAGCAGAACACTGAAGCTTTCTTT	CASSFRLGQQNTEAFF
-	TRBJ1-1	TRBV19	-	TGTGCCAGTAGTATTTTACCCACAGTGAACACTGAAGCTTTCTTT	CASSILPTVNTEAFF
-	TRBJ1-3	TRBV6-5	TRBD1	TGTGCCAGCAAGAGGGGGCCTGGAAACACCATATATTTT	CASKRGPGNTIYF
-	TRBJ2-1	TRBV16	TRBD2	TGTGCCAGCAGCCAATCTCTGACTAGCGGGAGGGGGAGTGAGCAGTTCTTC	CASSQSLTSGRGSEQFF
-	TRBJ2-1	TRBV2	TRBD2	TGTGCCAGCAGTGATGGCCGGGGGGCCTACAATGAGCAGTTCTTC	CASSDGRGAYNEQFF
-	TRBJ1-2	TRBV28	-	TGTGCCAGCAGTTTTAAGGGGTACGGACAGATTTTTAGTGGCTACACCTTC	CASSFKGYGQIFSGYTF
-	TRBJ1-2	TRBV18	TRBD1	TGTGCCAGCTCACGAGGGACAGAGATTTATGGCTACACCTTC	CASSRGTEIYGYTF
-	TRBJ2-3	TRBV30	TRBD2	TGTGCCTGGATGATAGCGGGAGGGCGTACAGATACGCAGTATTTT	CAWMIAGGRTDTQYF
-	TRBJ2-7	TRBV5-1	TRBD2	TGCGCCAGCAGCGCGGGGGGCCTAACCCTAGGGGAGCAGTACTTC	CASSAGGLTLGEQYF